The 20 T cell receptor beta chains in this list originate from one sample, sequenced in a study of blood T cell repertoires in COVID-19. Using immunoSEQ multiplex PCR, the repertoire was profiled, and TCRdb retains in-frame clones only, with some absent. The data show over 250,000 clones, about four fifths seen once. The sample consisted of PBMCs or T cells enriched from blood (not recorded which). Every receptor here comes from a man between 40 and 49 years old who had been exposed to COVID-19.

V is TRBV25-1 and J is TRBJ1-1; D unclear. Germline CDR1 and CDR2: MGHDK and SYGVNS. The CDR3 length is 15 residues. The V and J ends lost 5 bases and 11 bases respectively, with 24 bases between them. The DNA of the CDR3 is TGTGCCAGCAGTCCGCAATACCCAGAACCTGGAGTGGCTTTCTTT. Its translation is CASSPQYPEPGVAFF.

This chain joins TRBV5-1 and TRBJ2-5, with D perhaps matching TRBD2 (6 bases). The CDR3 extends over 14 amino acids. The V gene lost 0 bases and the J gene lost 4 bases, with 10 bases spanning the gap. Germline loops: CDR1 SGHRS, CDR2 YFSETQ. The DNA of the CDR3 is TGCGCCAGCAGCTTGGCCGGAGGGAGAGAGACCCAGTACTTC. Its protein is CASSLAGGRETQYF.

The gene calls are TRBV18 and TRBJ2-5, with TRBD1 matching 7 bases. The germline CDR1 and CDR2 sequences are KGHSH and LQKENI. The CDR3 extends over 15 amino acids. V gave up 0 bases and J gave up 5 bases; unmatched junction bases: 6. DNA of the CDR3: TGTGCCAGCTCACCACCGTATACAGGGGACGAGACCCAGTACTTC. It encodes CASSPPYTGDETQYF.

The chain uses TRBV9 and TRBJ2-7, with 7 bases aligning to TRBD1. CDR1 is SGDLS and CDR2 is YYNGEE in the germline V gene. The CDR3 has 16 amino acids. With 4 bases clipped from V and 0 bases from J, the junction kept 10 bases outside the gene matches. The CDR3 bases are TGTGCCAGCAGCCCGGGACAGTCCTATAGCTCCTACGAGCAGTACTTC. This gives the protein CASSPGQSYSSYEQYF. The entire variable domain, with the rest obtained from reference TRBV9 and TRBJ2-7, is as follows: DSGVTQTPKHLITATGQRVTLRCSPRSGDLSVYWYQQSLDQGLQFLIQYYNGEERAKGNILERFSAQQFPDLHSELNLSSLELGDSALYFCASSPGQSYSSYEQYFGPGTRLTVT.

To note about this clone: The same CDR3 is also encoded by other DNA sequences in this sample. The V gene is TRBV3-1 (or the pseudogene TRBV3-2), the J gene TRBJ2-2; 8 bases are shared with TRBD1. The CDR3 consists of 14 residues. Germline CDR1 LGHDT, CDR2 YNNKEL (reference sequence). V shed 2 bases, J shed 5 bases, and the junction held 1 base outside the gene matches. The CDR3 region is CASSQRQGTGELFF. DNA for the CDR3: TGTGCCAGCAGCCAACGACAGGGGACCGGGGAGCTGTTTTTT.

The V call is TRBV3-1 (or the pseudogene TRBV3-2), the J call TRBJ2-2, with D possibly TRBD1 on 5 matching bases. The ends were cut back, 4 bases at V and 2 bases at J, with 11 bases in the middle. The CDR3 is made up of 15 amino acids. Germline V gene sequence: CDR1 LGHDT, CDR2 YNNKEL (reference sequence). The chain's CDR3 is CASSPGRVNTGELFF. The CDR3 DNA is TGTGCCAGCAGCCCGGGCAGGGTTAACACCGGGGAGCTGTTTTTT.

The rearrangement joins TRBV2 to TRBJ2-2, with 7 bases identical to TRBD1. The germline CDR1 and CDR2 sequences are SNHLY and FYNNEI. The V segment lost 6 bases and the J segment 7 bases; nucleotides outside the gene matches: 5. The CDR3 runs 13 residues. Here the CDR3 DNA reads TGTGCCAGCAGCGCCCGGGACAGCGGGGAGCTGTTTTTT. Translated, it gives CASSARDSGELFF.

This chain joins TRBV13 and TRBJ2-1; TRBD1 matches at 9 bases. Germline-derived CDR1 and CDR2 are PRHDT and FYEKMQ (reference sequence). The CDR3 loop spans 15 amino acids. V shed 5 bases and J 8 bases; nucleotides not matched to a gene: 10. The CDR3 here is CASSQRTGAWDEQFF. In DNA form, the CDR3 reads TGTGCCAGCAGCCAACGGACAGGGGCCTGGGATGAGCAGTTCTTC.

The CDR3, as DNA: TGTGCCAGTAGTATCATTGGCAGCGATCAGCCCCAGCATTTT. This sequence encodes CASSIIGSDQPQHF. The chain uses TRBV19 and TRBJ1-5; D unclear. This CDR3 has 14 amino acids. Trimming removed 3 bases from V and 5 bases from J, with 11 bases in between. Germline assignment: CDR1 LNHDA and CDR2 SQIVND (reference sequence).

This chain links TRBV6-5 with TRBJ1-6; 10 nucleotides align to TRBD1. Germline V gene data show CDR1 as MNHEY and CDR2 as SVGAGI. V lost 7 bases and J lost 7; bases outside the gene matches: 4. This CDR3 contains 14 residues. The CDR3 sequence is CASNPTGGNSPLHF. CDR3 nucleotides: TGTGCCAGCAACCCGACAGGGGGCAATTCACCCCTCCACTTT.

This clone came up once. The chain is built from TRBV27 and TRBJ2-7; D remains ambiguous. The germline V gene has CDR1 MNHEY and CDR2 SMNVEV (reference sequence). Trimming stripped 6 bases from V and 4 bases from J, with 13 bases between. CDR3 length: 13 residues. For the CDR3, the DNA is TGTGCCAGCAGGGCGGCTATCCCATACGAGCAGTACTTC. This translates into CASRAAIPYEQYF.

The chain is built from TRBV2 and TRBJ1-4; D might be TRBD1 (6 bases). Germline V lookup: CDR1 SNHLY, CDR2 FYNNEI. CDR3 length: 14 residues. V gave up 5 bases and J gave up 13 bases, with 20 bases separating them. CDR3 in amino acids: CASSLQGMGSLLFF. For the CDR3, the DNA is TGTGCCAGCAGTCTTCAGGGGATGGGATCGTTACTGTTTTTT.

This chain connects TRBV25-1 to TRBJ2-5; D gene unclear. V was trimmed by 4 bases and J by 4 bases, leaving 7 bases between them. Germline V gene sequence: CDR1 MGHDK, CDR2 SYGVNS. This CDR3 spans 12 amino acids. This CDR3 is CASSGAGETQYF. In nucleotides, the CDR3 is TGTGCCAGCAGTGGAGCTGGAGAGACCCAGTACTTC.

The J gene is TRBJ1-1, the V gene TRBV12-3 or TRBV12-4; D is undetermined. This CDR3 spans 12 amino acids. Trimming removed 6 bases from V and 4 bases from J, with 9 bases in between. The chain's CDR3 is CASRPEATEAFF. CDR3 in DNA: TGTGCCAGCAGGCCGGAGGCCACTGAAGCTTTCTTT.

This chain uses TRBV7-3 with TRBJ2-7; TRBD1 is a possible D gene (6 bases). Trimming cost V 4 bases and J 6 bases, with 13 bases left between them. This CDR3 comprises 13 residues. Germline CDR1 SGHTA, CDR2 FQGTGA. The CDR3 protein is CASSSSSGVEQYF. CDR3 bases: TGTGCCAGCAGCTCAAGTTCAGGGGTCGAGCAGTACTTC. The full variable domain, rest sourced from reference TRBV7-3 and TRBJ2-7, is GAGVSQTPSNKVTEKGKYVELRCDPISGHTALYWYRQSLGQGPEFLIYFQGTGAADDSGLPNDRFFAVRPEGSVSTLKIQRTERGDSAVYLCASSSSSGVEQYFGPGTRLTVT.

The chain employs TRBV2 and TRBJ1-2, with 10 nucleotides matching TRBD1. The CDR3 sequence is 15 residues long. Losses at the gene ends were 6 bases for V and 6 bases for J; bases not matched to a gene: 10. The V gene's germline CDR1 is SNHLY and CDR2 FYNNEI. The CDR3 loop reads CASRRDRGSSDGYTF. For the CDR3, the DNA is TGTGCCAGCAGGCGGGACAGGGGTTCCTCCGATGGCTACACCTTC.

This clone was seen only a few times. The V gene is TRBV2, the J gene TRBJ1-2; D ambiguous. The CDR3 length is 14 residues. V dropped 4 bases and J dropped 2 bases, with 11 bases sitting between them. Germline V CDR1 and CDR2: SNHLY, FYNNEI. The CDR3 loop is CASSVTFRNYGYTF. CDR3 coding DNA: TGTGCCAGCAGTGTAACGTTCAGGAACTATGGCTACACCTTC.

The chain uses TRBV18 and TRBJ2-5; D not certain. Looked up from germline, CDR1 is KGHSH and CDR2 is LQKENI. Trimming removed 3 bases from V and 2 bases from J, with 16 bases in between. This CDR3 is 16 amino acids long. The CDR3, as DNA: TGTGCCAGCTCACCGACGACGATTAGCCCACAAGAGACCCAGTACTTC. Its translation is CASSPTTISPQETQYF.

The chain links TRBV19 to TRBJ1-3, with D unclear. The V and J ends lost 5 bases and 2 bases respectively, with 13 bases between them. CDR1 is LNHDA, CDR2 SQIVND, per germline (reference sequence). This CDR3 has 15 amino acids. The CDR3 loop is CASSVDSSTGNTIYF. CDR3 in DNA: TGTGCCAGTAGTGTGGACTCCAGCACTGGAAACACCATATATTTT.

The CDR3 reads CASSQGGGTYGYTF. In nucleotides, the CDR3 is TGCGCCAGCAGCCAAGGGGGCGGAACATATGGCTACACCTTC. The chain combines TRBV4-1 with TRBJ1-2, with a weak D call TRBD1 (5 bases). Trimming took 1 base from V and 5 from J, leaving 11 bases between them. This CDR3 has 14 residues. CDR1 and CDR2 (germline): MGHRA, YSYEKL.